These 21 T cell receptor beta chains originate from one sample sequenced in a study of blood T cells in healthy people across ages. PCR was performed a second time for roughly 7 to 12 cycles using a sample-barcoded 5' primer and a J-beta primer mix. TCRdb reanalysed the 5' RACE reads using MiXCR and keeps one entry per CDR3 protein. The table shows some 760,000 distinct CDR3 sequences, with roughly 25% occurring only once. The data were also submitted as part of a second study, on T cells of mothers and their children.

Sequencing input: blood. The receptors were gathered from a boy aged 5-17 years in good health.

The gene calls are TRBV6-5 and TRBJ2-7, with 10 nucleotides matching TRBD1. The CDR3 covers 14 residues. Germline V gives CDR1 MNHEY, CDR2 SVGAGI. V gave up 6 bases and J gave up 7 bases; unmatched junction bases: 9. The CDR3 DNA follows: TGTGCCAGCAGACCCGACAGGGGGCTAGGGGAGCAGTACTTC. Protein: CASRPDRGLGEQYF.

V usage is TRBV20-1 and J usage is TRBJ2-4; D is unclear. From germline, CDR1 is DFQATT and CDR2 SNEGSKA (reference sequence). Trimming removed 0 bases from V and 2 bases from J, with 14 bases in between. The CDR3 extends over 16 amino acids. For the CDR3, the DNA is TGCAGTGCTAGAGAGGATGGCAGGAGTACCAAAAACATTCAGTACTTC. It specifies CSAREDGRSTKNIQYF.

About this clonotype itself: Here the CDR3 omits its conserved ending phenylalanine or tryptophan, so a read error is the likely source. The CDR3 bases are TGTGCCAGCAGTCGAACCGCCGGGACAGGGGTTAATTCACCCCTCCACATT. This gives the protein CASSRTAGTGVNSPLHI. The gene calls are TRBV12-3 or TRBV12-4 and TRBJ1-6, with TRBD1 identical over 10 bases. This CDR3 has 17 amino acids. J was trimmed by 6 bases and V by 5 bases; bases with no gene match: 10.

A few counts support this clonotype. V is TRBV7-2 and J is TRBJ2-2; 11 bases match TRBD1. Germline trimming cut 4 bases from V and 6 bases from J; bases unmatched to any gene: 7. CDR1 SGHTA and CDR2 FQGNSA come from the germline V gene. The CDR3 length is 16 residues. The CDR3, as DNA: TGTGCCAGCAGCTGGACAGGGGGCGTCATATCCGGGGAGCTGTTTTTT. Translating gives CASSWTGGVISGELFF.

Remarks on this clonotype: At one end, the junction sequence differs from germline, possibly due to a read error. The chain recombines TRBV6-2 or TRBV6-3 with TRBJ2-7; 10 bases agree with TRBD1. Per the germline V gene, CDR1 is MNHEY and CDR2 is SVGEGT. The CDR3 runs 15 residues. CDR3 residues: CAGSIRDRGQDEQYF. The CDR3 DNA is TGTGCCGGCAGTATTCGTGACAGGGGGCAGGACGAGCAGTACTTC.

This clonotype was detected many times. The DNA for the CDR3 is TGTGCCAGCGGTAGCGGGAGGCCTGTAGGGGAGCAGTACTTC. Protein sequence: CASGSGRPVGEQYF. J is TRBJ2-7 and V is TRBV25-1; TRBD2 aligns across 10 bases. CDR1 and CDR2 (germline): MGHDK, SYGVNS. This CDR3 spans 14 amino acids. V lost 8 bases to trimming and J lost 7 bases; unmatched junction nucleotides: 11.

This clonotype was recorded a few times. The V gene is TRBV12-3 or TRBV12-4, the J gene TRBJ2-1; the D gene is possibly TRBD2 (6 bases). The CDR3 contains 14 residues. The germline V and J ends were trimmed by 2 bases and 9 bases, with 14 bases remaining between them. The DNA for the CDR3 is TGTGCCAGCAGTTTATCCCCGGCCGGGAGTGAGCAGTTCTTC. Encoded protein: CASSLSPAGSEQFF.

V and J are TRBV29-1 and TRBJ1-4; 9 nucleotides line up with TRBD1. Trimming removed 1 base from V and 8 bases from J; junction bases left unmatched: 5. This CDR3 has 14 residues. Germline CDR1 reads SQVTM; CDR2 reads ANQGSEA. DNA for the CDR3: TGCAGCGTTGAAGGGTTGGGACAGGGAGAAAAACTGTTTTTT. Translated: CSVEGLGQGEKLFF.

This clonotype has more than one count but fewer than ten. V usage is TRBV4-1 and J usage is TRBJ2-1, with D maybe TRBD2 (5 bases). The CDR3 covers 15 residues. With 2 bases removed from V and 1 base from J, the gap between germline ends came to 9 bases. Germline loops: CDR1 MGHRA, CDR2 YSYEKL. In nucleotides, the CDR3 is TGCGCCAGCAGCCAACTAGCCGGATCCTACAATGAGCAGTTCTTC. Its protein is CASSQLAGSYNEQFF.

This clonotype was counted between two and nine times. J is TRBJ2-5 and V is TRBV12-3 or TRBV12-4; 9 nucleotides align to TRBD1. The ends lost 8 bases at V and 3 bases at J; junction bases unmatched: 7. The CDR3 sequence is 14 residues long. CDR3 protein: CASRGQGMEETQYF. For the CDR3, the DNA is TGTGCCAGCCGTGGACAGGGGATGGAAGAGACCCAGTACTTC.

The CDR3 nucleotides read TGCAGTGCTGAGGGACAGGTTAGCAATCAGCCCCAGCATTTT. Its translation is CSAEGQVSNQPQHF. The chain carries TRBV20-1 and TRBJ1-5, with 8 bases lining up with TRBD1. V lost 5 bases to trimming and J lost 0 bases; unmatched junction nucleotides: 3. Per germline, CDR1 DFQATT and CDR2 SNEGSKA (reference sequence). This CDR3 contains 14 residues.

The chain links TRBV6-1 to TRBJ2-5; D remains unclear. TRBJ2-1 explains the end of the DNA better; the J call may be wrong. CDR1 MNHNS and CDR2 SASEGT come from the germline V gene. The CDR3 totals 15 residues. The CDR3 coding sequence is TGTGCCAGCAACGCGGCCGTTAAAAACTCTCATGAGCAGTTCTTC. Its protein product is CASNAAVKNSHEQFF.

V and J are TRBV5-1 and TRBJ2-1; 8 nucleotides align to TRBD1. V gave up 3 bases and J gave up 0 bases; unmatched junction bases: 5. Germline CDR1 is SGHRS and CDR2 is YFSETQ. The CDR3 consists of 16 residues. CDR3: CASSWLGQASYNEQFF. In DNA, the CDR3 is TGCGCCAGCAGCTGGTTGGGACAGGCCTCCTACAATGAGCAGTTCTTC.

This clonotype was counted ten times or more. The junction and the germline gene differ at one end; a read error may be behind it. The chain joins TRBV20-1 to TRBJ2-7; D is perhaps TRBD2 (6 bases). This CDR3 spans 14 amino acids. Per germline, CDR1 DFQATT and CDR2 SNEGSKA (reference sequence). DNA for the CDR3: TGTAGTGCCCCGGGAGCGGTAAGCTCCTACGAGCAGTACTTC. It encodes CSAPGAVSSYEQYF.

The chain carries TRBV7-8 and TRBJ1-4; a weak D match, TRBD1 (5 bases). The CDR3 contains 15 residues. V was clipped by 7 bases and J by 4 bases, with 16 bases between them. The germline V gene encodes CDR1 SGHVS and CDR2 FQNEAQ. The CDR3: CASTPGPLSNEKLFF. As DNA, the CDR3 is TGTGCCAGCACCCCGGGGCCCCTGAGTAATGAAAAACTGTTTTTT.

V gene TRBV4-3 combines with J gene TRBJ2-3, with D perhaps matching TRBD2 (6 bases). The germline V gene has CDR1 LGHNA and CDR2 YSLEER. The CDR3 sequence is 15 residues long. The V end was cut by 1 base, the J end by 1 base, with 9 bases between. DNA for the CDR3: TGCGCCAGCAGCCAAGGGCCTAGCGGCACAGATACGCAGTATTTT. Translation gives CASSQGPSGTDTQYF.

DNA for the CDR3: TGTGCCACCAGAGGGACAGGGTGGGATGAGCAGTTCTTC. Translated, it gives CATRGTGWDEQFF. The V and J genes are TRBV24-1 and TRBJ2-1, with 9 bases lining up with TRBD1. The CDR3 length is 13 residues. CDR1 KGHDR and CDR2 SFDVKD come from the germline V gene. Trimming cost V 7 bases and J 8 bases; bases outside gene matches: 5.

The sample holds a few counts of this clonotype. The gene calls are TRBV4-3 and TRBJ2-1; D ambiguous. Germline assignment: CDR1 LGHNA and CDR2 YSLEER. The CDR3 runs 15 residues. V lost 4 bases, J lost 0 bases, and 10 bases lay in between. Here the CDR3 DNA reads TGCGCCAGCAGCCCCTCGTGGGGCTCCTACAATGAGCAGTTCTTC. It yields the protein CASSPSWGSYNEQFF.

The chain is built from TRBV5-6 and TRBJ2-5, with D unresolved. The CDR3 sequence is 14 residues long. The V gene's germline CDR1 is SGHDT and CDR2 YYEEEE. Trimming pared 4 bases from V and 3 bases from J, leaving 13 bases between. The chain's CDR3 is CASSPIEEEETQYF. The CDR3 DNA reads TGTGCCAGCAGCCCGATTGAAGAAGAAGAGACCCAGTACTTC.

The V call is TRBV7-2, the J call TRBJ2-4; TRBD1 agrees at 8 bases. The CDR3 sequence is 18 residues long. V shed 3 bases and J 0 bases; nucleotides not matched to a gene: 10. From germline, CDR1 is SGHTA and CDR2 FQGNSA. For the CDR3, the DNA is TGTGCCAGCAGCTTCGACAGGGGTACTACACTAGCCAAAAACATTCAGTACTTC. Its protein product is CASSFDRGTTLAKNIQYF.

DNA of the CDR3: TGTGCCAGCAGTACCAGACAGGGAGCGAAAGAGACCCAGTACTTC. Translation: CASSTRQGAKETQYF. The chain carries TRBV27 and TRBJ2-5, with 7 positions matching TRBD1. With 5 bases clipped from V and 3 bases from J, the junction kept 9 bases outside the gene matches. The CDR3 is 15 residues long. Germline lookup yields CDR1 MNHEY and CDR2 SMNVEV (reference sequence).